This T cell receptor (beta chain) was recorded in a study of blood T cell repertoires in COVID-19. With V trimmed by 1 base and J by 4 bases, 5 bases remained unmatched. The CDR3 spans 15 residues. Germline-derived CDR1 and CDR2 are LGHDT and YNNKEL (reference sequence). The method was immunoSEQ multiplex PCR; TCRdb's version includes in-frame clones alone and lacks a portion of them. The sample lists about 53,000 clones, approximately 82% occurring once. The sample was peripheral blood. This receptor was identified in a human donor in a cohort sampled during active COVID-19. V and J are TRBV3-1 (or the pseudogene TRBV3-2) and TRBJ2-3, with TRBD2 identical over 7 bases. The CDR3 sequence is CASSQARGSSDTQYF. The CDR3 bases are TGTGCCAGCAGCCAAGCGCGGGGGTCCTCAGATACGCAGTATTTT.